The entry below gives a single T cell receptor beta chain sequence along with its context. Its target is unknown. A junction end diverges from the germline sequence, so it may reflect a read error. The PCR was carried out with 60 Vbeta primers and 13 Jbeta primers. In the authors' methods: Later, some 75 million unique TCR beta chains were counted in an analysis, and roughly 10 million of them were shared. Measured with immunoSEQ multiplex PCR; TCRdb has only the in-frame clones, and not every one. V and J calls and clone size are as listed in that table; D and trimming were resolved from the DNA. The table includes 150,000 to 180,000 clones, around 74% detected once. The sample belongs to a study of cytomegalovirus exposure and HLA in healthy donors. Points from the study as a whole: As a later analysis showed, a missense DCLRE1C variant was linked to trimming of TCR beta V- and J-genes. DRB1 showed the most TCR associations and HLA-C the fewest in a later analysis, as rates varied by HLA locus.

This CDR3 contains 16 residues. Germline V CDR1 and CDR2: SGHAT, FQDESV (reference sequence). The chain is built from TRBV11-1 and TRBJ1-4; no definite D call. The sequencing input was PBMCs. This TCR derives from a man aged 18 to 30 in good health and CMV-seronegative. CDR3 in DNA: TGTGCCAGCAGCCAAACGAGCGGTGCAACTAATAAAAAACTGTTTTTT. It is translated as CASSQTSGATNKKLFF.